This T cell receptor beta chain was retrieved from a study of cytomegalovirus exposure and HLA in healthy donors. Broader study findings: Altogether, 160 or so TCR beta chains were recorded as cytomegalovirus-associated. After further analysis at a later stage, 16,951 TCR beta sequences were associated with HLA alleles at 0.05 false discovery rate. In an earlier analysis, about 90% or about 30%: the productive usage of most TCR beta V segments.

V shed 5 bases and J 8 bases; nucleotides not matched to a gene: 7. CDR1 SGHRS and CDR2 YFSETQ come from the germline V gene. There are 15 residues in the CDR3. The study sampled nominally healthy donors, though unrecorded immune exposures were likely. With regard to this clone: Antigen unknown.

In the PCR, 60 Vbeta and 13 Jbeta primers were used. Generated by immunoSEQ multiplex PCR, the TCRdb table keeps only in-frame clones and is missing some. This table has fewer than 150,000 clones, approximately 84% appearing once. This clonotype originated in a man aged 45-65 years in good health and CMV-seronegative. The chain carries TRBV5-1 and TRBJ2-1, with TRBD2 matching 13 bases. Source material: PBMCs. CDR3 bases: TGCGCCAGCAGATATACTAGCGGGGGGGCCGATGAGCAGTTCTTC. It is translated as CASRYTSGGADEQFF.